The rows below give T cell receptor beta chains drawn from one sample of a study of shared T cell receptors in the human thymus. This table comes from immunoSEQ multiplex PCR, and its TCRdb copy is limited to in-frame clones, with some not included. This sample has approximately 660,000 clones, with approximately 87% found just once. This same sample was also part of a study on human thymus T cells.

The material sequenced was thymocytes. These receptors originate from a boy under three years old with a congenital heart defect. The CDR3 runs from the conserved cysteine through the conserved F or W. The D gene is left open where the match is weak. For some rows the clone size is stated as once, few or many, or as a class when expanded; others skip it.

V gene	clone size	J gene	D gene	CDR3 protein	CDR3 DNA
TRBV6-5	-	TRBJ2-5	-	CATHPGGGETQYF	TGTGCCACCCACCCCGGAGGTGGGGAGACCCAGTACTTC
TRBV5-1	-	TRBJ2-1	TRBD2	CASSSSSGRANEQFF	TGCGCCAGCAGCTCAAGTAGCGGGAGGGCTAATGAGCAGTTCTTC
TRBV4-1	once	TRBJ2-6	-	CASSPNQWQGKTGANVLTF	TGCGCCAGCAGCCCCAACCAATGGCAGGGGAAAACTGGGGCCAACGTCCTGACTTTC
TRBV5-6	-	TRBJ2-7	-	CASSLGAQGRSPYEQYF	TGTGCCAGCAGCTTGGGGGCACAGGGCCGATCCCCCTACGAGCAGTACTTC
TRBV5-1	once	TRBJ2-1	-	CASSFGGSNEQFF	TGCGCCAGCAGCTTTGGAGGGAGTAATGAGCAGTTCTTC
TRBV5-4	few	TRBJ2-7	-	CASSPGLSSYEQYF	TGTGCCAGCAGCCCCGGACTTAGCTCCTACGAGCAGTACTTC
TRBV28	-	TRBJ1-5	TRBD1	CASSSFTRQGDNQPQHF	TGTGCCAGCAGTTCCTTTACCAGACAGGGGGACAATCAGCCCCAGCATTTT
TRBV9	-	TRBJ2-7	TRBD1	CASSGQTGVVGEQYF	TGTGCCAGCAGCGGACAGACAGGGGTGGTAGGCGAGCAGTACTTC
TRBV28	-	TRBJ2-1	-	CASSLTWGELYDEQFF	TGTGCCAGCAGTTTAACATGGGGGGAGCTGTACGATGAGCAGTTCTTC
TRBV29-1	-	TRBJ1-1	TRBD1	CSAWTGGGNTEAFF	TGCAGCGCTTGGACAGGAGGGGGGAACACTGAAGCTTTCTTT
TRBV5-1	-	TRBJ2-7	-	CASSLVEGRYEQYF	TGCGCCAGCAGCTTGGTGGAGGGGCGCTACGAGCAGTACTTC
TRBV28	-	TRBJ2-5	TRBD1	CASSLYSQLVGTGAKETQYF	TGTGCCAGCAGTTTATATTCGCAATTGGTCGGGACAGGGGCGAAAGAGACCCAGTACTTC
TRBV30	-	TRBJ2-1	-	CAWSETFSSYNEQFF	TGTGCCTGGAGCGAGACTTTTAGCTCCTACAATGAGCAGTTCTTC
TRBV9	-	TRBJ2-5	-	CASSGGETQYF	TGTGCCAGCAGTGGAGGGGAGACCCAGTACTTC
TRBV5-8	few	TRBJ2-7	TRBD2	CASSTRLAGVYEQYF	TGTGCCAGCAGCACCCGACTAGCGGGGGTGTACGAGCAGTACTTC
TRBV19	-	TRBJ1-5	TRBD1	CASSRTGSNQPQHF	TGTGCCAGTAGTCGGACAGGGAGCAATCAGCCCCAGCATTTT
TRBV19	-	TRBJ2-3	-	CASSNNTDTQYF	TGTGCCAGTAGTAACAACACAGATACGCAGTATTTT
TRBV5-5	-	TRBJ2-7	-	CASSLGQESYEQYF	TGTGCCAGCAGCTTGGGACAGGAGTCCTACGAGCAGTACTTC
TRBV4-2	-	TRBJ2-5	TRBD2	CASSQEGSGGLAGVVETQYF	TGTGCCAGCAGCCAAGAAGGAAGTGGAGGCCTAGCGGGAGTGGTAGAGACCCAGTACTTC
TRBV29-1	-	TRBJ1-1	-	CSAPPGRESTEAFF	TGCAGCGCGCCCCCGGGACGGGAGAGCACTGAAGCTTTCTTT
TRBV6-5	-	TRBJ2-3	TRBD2	CASRNSGVGDTQYF	TGTGCCAGCAGGAATAGCGGGGTGGGAGATACGCAGTATTTT
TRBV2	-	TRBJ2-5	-	CASSERGTETQYF	TGTGCCAGCAGTGAAAGAGGAACGGAGACCCAGTACTTC
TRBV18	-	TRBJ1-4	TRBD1	CASSNRGPNEKLFF	TGTGCCAGCTCGAACAGGGGCCCTAATGAAAAACTGTTTTTT
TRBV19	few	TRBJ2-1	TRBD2	CASSIRGDYPPYDEQFF	TGTGCCAGTAGTATTCGAGGGGACTACCCCCCTTACGATGAGCAGTTCTTC
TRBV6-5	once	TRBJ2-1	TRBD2	CASSASGREGNEQFF	TGTGCCAGCAGTGCTAGCGGGAGGGAGGGCAATGAGCAGTTCTTC
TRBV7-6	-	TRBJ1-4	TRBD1	CASSPRDRGRSATNEKLFF	TGTGCCAGCAGCCCTAGGGACAGGGGGCGAAGTGCAACTAATGAAAAACTGTTTTTT
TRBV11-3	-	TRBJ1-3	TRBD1	CASSQGQASSGNTIYF	TGTGCCAGCAGCCAAGGACAGGCGAGCTCTGGAAACACCATATATTTT
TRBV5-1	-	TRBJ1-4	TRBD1	CASSLWDRDPGSKKLFF	TGCGCCAGCAGCTTGTGGGACAGGGACCCGGGGAGTAAAAAACTGTTTTTT
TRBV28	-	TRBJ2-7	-	CASSLGPRTVYEQYF	TGTGCCAGCAGTTTAGGTCCCCGGACAGTTTACGAGCAGTACTTC
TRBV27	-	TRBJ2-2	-	CASSSWVYGRHHTGELFF	TGTGCCAGCAGTTCGTGGGTCTACGGCAGGCATCACACCGGGGAGCTGTTTTTT
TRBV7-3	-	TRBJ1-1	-	CASSLRPSGSRTEAFF	TGTGCCAGCAGCCTACGGCCGTCCGGGTCGAGGACTGAAGCTTTCTTT
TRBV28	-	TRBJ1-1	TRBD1	CASNPDTRDRGWDTEAFF	TGTGCCAGCAACCCAGACACCCGGGACAGGGGATGGGACACTGAAGCTTTCTTT
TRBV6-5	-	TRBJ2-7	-	CASSDRGLTYEQYF	TGTGCCAGCAGTGATAGGGGGTTAACCTACGAGCAGTACTTC
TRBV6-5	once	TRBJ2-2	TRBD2	CASSYSTGGTGELFF	TGTGCCAGCAGTTACTCGACGGGGGGCACCGGGGAGCTGTTTTTT
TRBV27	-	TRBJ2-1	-	CASSSDFSSYNEQFF	TGTGCCAGCAGTTCCGACTTCAGCTCCTACAATGAGCAGTTCTTC
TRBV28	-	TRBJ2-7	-	CASSKSLRGYYEQYF	TGTGCCAGCAGCAAAAGTCTCAGGGGATATTACGAGCAGTACTTC
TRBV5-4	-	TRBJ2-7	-	CASSLPGRYEQYF	TGTGCCAGCAGCTTGCCCGGTCGCTACGAGCAGTACTTC
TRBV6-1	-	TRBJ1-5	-	CASSKSSNQPQHF	TGTGCCAGCAGTAAAAGCAGCAATCAGCCCCAGCATTTT
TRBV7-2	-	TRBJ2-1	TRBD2	CASSLGTRPYNEQFF	TGTGCCAGCAGCTTAGGGACTAGGCCCTACAATGAGCAGTTCTTC
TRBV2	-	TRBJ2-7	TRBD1	CASRQQGNEQYF	TGTGCCAGCAGGCAACAGGGGAACGAGCAGTACTTC
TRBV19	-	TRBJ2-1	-	CASSKTVNEQFF	TGTGCCAGTAGTAAGACTGTCAATGAGCAGTTCTTC
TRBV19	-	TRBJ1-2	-	CAVRVPNYGYTF	TGTGCCGTGAGGGTGCCCAACTATGGCTACACCTTC
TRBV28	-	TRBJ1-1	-	CASSSAARKDSNTEAFF	TGTGCCAGCAGTTCCGCGGCCAGAAAGGACTCGAACACTGAAGCTTTCTTT
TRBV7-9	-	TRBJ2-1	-	CASSAANNEQFF	TGTGCCAGCAGCGCCGCTAACAATGAGCAGTTCTTC
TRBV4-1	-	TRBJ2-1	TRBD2	CASSQDNRRTRRELDEQFF	TGCGCCAGCAGCCAAGATAACCGCCGGACTAGAAGGGAGTTGGATGAGCAGTTCTTC
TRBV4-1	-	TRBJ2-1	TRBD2	CASSQEIGTSGRIDTYNEQFF	TGCGCCAGCAGCCAAGAGATTGGGACTAGCGGGAGGATAGATACCTACAATGAGCAGTTCTTC
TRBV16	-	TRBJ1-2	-	CASSLYRGYGYGYTF	TGTGCCAGCAGCCTTTATCGGGGTTATGGCTATGGCTACACCTTC
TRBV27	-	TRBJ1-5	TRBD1	CASRAVGTGSFSNQPQHF	TGTGCCAGCAGGGCAGTCGGGACAGGGTCTTTTAGCAATCAGCCCCAGCATTTT
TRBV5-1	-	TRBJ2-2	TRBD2	CASSFYLAGGPAGGELFF	TGCGCCAGCAGCTTTTACTTAGCGGGAGGGCCCGCCGGCGGGGAGCTGTTTTTT
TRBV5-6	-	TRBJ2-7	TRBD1	CASSLGGDRGNEQYF	TGTGCCAGCAGCTTGGGCGGGGACAGGGGTAATGAGCAGTACTTC
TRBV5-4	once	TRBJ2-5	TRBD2	CASSPTSGVPRERGGTQYF	TGTGCCAGCAGCCCGACTAGCGGGGTTCCAAGAGAGAGGGGGGGGACCCAGTACTTC
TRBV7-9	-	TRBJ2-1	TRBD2	CASSFGTAGLAGVGNEQFF	TGTGCCAGCAGCTTCGGGACGGCGGGACTAGCGGGAGTGGGCAATGAGCAGTTCTTC
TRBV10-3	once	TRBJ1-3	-	CATQPTRRGNTIYF	TGTGCCACCCAACCGACCCGGCGGGGAAACACCATATATTTT
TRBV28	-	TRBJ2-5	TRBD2	CASSSRGGAETQYF	TGTGCCAGCAGCTCTCGGGGGGGGGCGGAGACCCAGTACTTC
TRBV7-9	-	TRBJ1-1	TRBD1	CASSFRGQGEPMNTEAFF	TGTGCCAGCAGCTTTCGGGGGCAGGGGGAACCGATGAACACTGAAGCTTTCTTT